This T cell receptor (beta chain) was observed in a study of blood T cell repertoires in COVID-19. Study-level information: There were acute and convalescent COVID-19 samples, and they came from the United States, Italy and Spain. The cDNA or gDNA used as material had been derived from T cells, B-cell-depleted T cells, or PBMCs.

The method was immunoSEQ multiplex PCR; TCRdb's version includes in-frame clones alone and lacks a portion of them. Of more than 300,000 clones listed, 87% are singletons. Per the germline V gene, CDR1 is SNHLY and CDR2 is FYNNEI. The ends lost 1 base at V and 8 bases at J; junction bases unmatched: 10. The CDR3 contains 17 residues. Participants were aged about 18 to 90 years, lived in about 26 US areas, and enrolled virtually. Clinical histories supplied by participants themselves formed the basis of cohort assignment. This receptor was taken from a woman between 25 and 40 years old who had recovered from COVID-19. Material: PBMCs or T cells enriched from blood (not recorded which). This sequence joins TRBV2 and TRBJ1-4; 10 bases match TRBD1. The CDR3 DNA sequence: TGTGCCAGCAGTGAAGGGACAGGGGGTGCGAAGCGGGAAAAACTGTTTTTT. Amino acid sequence: CASSEGTGGAKREKLFF. The variable domain in full, completed from reference TRBV2 and TRBJ1-4, reads EPEVTQTPSHQVTQMGQEVILRCVPISNHLYFYWYRQILGQKVEFLVSFYNNEISEKSEIFDDQFSVERPDGSNFTLKIRSTKLEDSAMYFCASSEGTGGAKREKLFFGSGTQLSVL.